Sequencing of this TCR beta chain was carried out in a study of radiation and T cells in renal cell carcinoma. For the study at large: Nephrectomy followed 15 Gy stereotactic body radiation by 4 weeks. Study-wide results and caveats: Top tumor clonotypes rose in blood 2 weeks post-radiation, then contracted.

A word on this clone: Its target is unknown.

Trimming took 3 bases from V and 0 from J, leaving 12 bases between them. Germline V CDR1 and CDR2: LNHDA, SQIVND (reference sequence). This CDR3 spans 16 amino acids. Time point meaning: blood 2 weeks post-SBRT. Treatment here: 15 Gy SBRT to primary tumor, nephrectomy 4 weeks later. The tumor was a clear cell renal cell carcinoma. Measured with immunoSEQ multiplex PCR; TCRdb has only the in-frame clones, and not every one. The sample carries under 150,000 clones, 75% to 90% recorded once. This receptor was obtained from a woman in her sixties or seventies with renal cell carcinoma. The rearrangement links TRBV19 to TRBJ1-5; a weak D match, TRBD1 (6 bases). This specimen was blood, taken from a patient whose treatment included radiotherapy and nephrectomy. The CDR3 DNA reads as TGTGCCAGTAGTATCCTACAGGGCGGTAGCAATCAGCCCCAGCATTTT. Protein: CASSILQGGSNQPQHF.